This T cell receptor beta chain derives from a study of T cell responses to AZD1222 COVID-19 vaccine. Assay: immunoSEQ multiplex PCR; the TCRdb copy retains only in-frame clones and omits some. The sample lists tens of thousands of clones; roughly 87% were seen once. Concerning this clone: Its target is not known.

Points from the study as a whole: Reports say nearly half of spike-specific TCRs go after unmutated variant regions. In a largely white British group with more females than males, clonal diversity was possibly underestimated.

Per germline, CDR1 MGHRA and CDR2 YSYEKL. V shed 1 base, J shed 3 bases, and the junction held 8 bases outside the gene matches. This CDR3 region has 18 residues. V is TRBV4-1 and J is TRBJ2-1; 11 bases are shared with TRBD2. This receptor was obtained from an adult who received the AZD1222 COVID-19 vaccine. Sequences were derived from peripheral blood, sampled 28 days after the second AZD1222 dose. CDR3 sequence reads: CASSQGWATSGGYNEQFF. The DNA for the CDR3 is TGCGCCAGCAGCCAAGGTTGGGCTACTAGCGGGGGCTACAATGAGCAGTTCTTC.